This TCR beta chain derives from a study of cytomegalovirus exposure and HLA in healthy donors. As regards this clone: The target antigen is unknown.

13 Jbeta primers and 60 Vbeta primers were used for the PCR. Per the study methods: An analysis performed later counted 72 million or so unique TCR beta chains (around 11 million of them shared). The protocol was immunoSEQ multiplex PCR, while the TCRdb copy is restricted to in-frame clones and leaves out a portion. Clone size and V and J calls were adopted from that table, with D and trimming inferred from the DNA. The sample has roughly 98,000 clones, approximately 56% seen once. Germline V CDR1 and CDR2: SGHNT, YENEEA. Trimming removed 3 bases at V and 8 bases at J, with 9 bases between. The CDR3 is 12 amino acids. Broader study findings: When analyzed later, the rates of TCR association showed variation by HLA locus, with DRB1 the most and HLA-C the fewest.

At collection, donors were nominally healthy, but unrecorded immune exposures were probable. Specimen: PBMCs. The chain has TRBV11-3 and TRBJ2-3; no firm D call. This sequence was found in a woman aged 25-40 years in good health and CMV-seropositive. The CDR3: CASSLGARTQYF. In DNA form, the CDR3 reads TGTGCCAGCAGCTTGGGCGCACGTACGCAGTATTTT.